This T cell receptor (beta chain) derives from a study of blood T cell repertoires in COVID-19. Trimming cost V 4 bases and J 0 bases, with 17 bases left between them. Germline V gene data show CDR1 as SGHAT and CDR2 as FQNNGV. The CDR3 contains 17 residues. Data came from immunoSEQ multiplex PCR; TCRdb stores just in-frame clones and leaves some out. Of roughly 8,500 clones detected, 70% to 90% appear once; the ten largest clones hold roughly 8%. The chain joins TRBV11-2 to TRBJ2-3, with D possibly being TRBD2 (5 bases). This TCR came from a human donor in a cohort sampled during active COVID-19. Sequencing was done on a sample of peripheral blood. The CDR3: CASSSPGIKSSTDTQYF. The CDR3 DNA is TGTGCCAGCAGCTCCCCGGGGATAAAATCTAGCACAGATACGCAGTATTTT.